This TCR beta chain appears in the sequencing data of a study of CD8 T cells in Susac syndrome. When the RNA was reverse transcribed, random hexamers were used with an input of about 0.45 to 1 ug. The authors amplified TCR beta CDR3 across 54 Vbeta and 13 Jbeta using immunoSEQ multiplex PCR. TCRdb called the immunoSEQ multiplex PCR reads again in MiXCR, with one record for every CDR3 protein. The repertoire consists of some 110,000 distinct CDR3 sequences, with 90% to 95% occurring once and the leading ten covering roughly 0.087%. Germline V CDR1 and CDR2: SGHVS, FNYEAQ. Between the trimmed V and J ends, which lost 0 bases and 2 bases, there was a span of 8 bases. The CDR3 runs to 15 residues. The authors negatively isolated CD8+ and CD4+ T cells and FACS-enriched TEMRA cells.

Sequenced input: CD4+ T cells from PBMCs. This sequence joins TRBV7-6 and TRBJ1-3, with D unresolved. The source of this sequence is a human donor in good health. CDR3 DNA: TGTGCCAGCAGCTTAGCGGGTCAGACTGGAAACACCATATATTTT. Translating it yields CASSLAGQTGNTIYF.